One and the same sample provided the 6 T cell receptor beta chains below, sequenced in a study of blood T cell repertoires in COVID-19. Sequencing used immunoSEQ multiplex PCR; TCRdb keeps in-frame clones, though not all of them. Of about 90,000 clones listed, 80% to 85% are singletons. The specimen was peripheral blood. The source of these receptors is an elderly woman with active or convalescent COVID-19.

In DNA form, the CDR3 reads TGTGCCAGTGGGGTCGGAGGGGGGGGCCTTCCAGATACGCAGTATTTT. This gives the protein CASGVGGGGLPDTQYF. This chain links TRBV19 with TRBJ2-3; weak D call: TRBD2 (7 bases). The germline V and J ends were trimmed by 8 bases and 4 bases, with 22 bases remaining between them. The CDR3 sequence is 16 residues long. CDR1 LNHDA and CDR2 SQIVND come from the germline V gene (reference sequence).

V usage is TRBV7-2 and J usage is TRBJ2-5, with a tentative D call TRBD2 (7 bases). Between the trimmed V and J ends, which lost 5 bases and 4 bases, there was a span of 11 bases. The length of the CDR3 is 13 residues. Germline loops: CDR1 SGHTA, CDR2 FQGNSA. CDR3: CASSRGGGETQYF. The CDR3 DNA is TGTGCCAGCAGCCGAGGGGGGGGAGAGACCCAGTACTTC.

This clone has just a few counts. The V call is TRBV3-1 (or the pseudogene TRBV3-2), the J call TRBJ1-1; D not certain. V gave up 1 base and J gave up 7 bases, with 4 bases separating them. The CDR3 is 11 amino acids. Germline V gene sequence: CDR1 LGHDT, CDR2 YNNKEL (reference sequence). The CDR3 spells CASSQVHEAFF. CDR3 bases: TGTGCCAGCAGCCAAGTACATGAAGCTTTCTTT.

The V call is TRBV9, the J call TRBJ2-5, with 9 bases matching TRBD2. The CDR3 sequence is 14 residues long. Looked up from germline, CDR1 is SGDLS and CDR2 is YYNGEE. Trimming at V came to 4 bases and at J to 4 bases, leaving 5 bases not matched to a gene. The chain's CDR3 is CASSPATSGETQYF. The CDR3 nucleotides are TGTGCCAGCAGCCCAGCGACTAGCGGAGAGACCCAGTACTTC.

The chain has TRBV6-6 and TRBJ1-3, with TRBD1 identical over 7 bases. Germline trimming cut 6 bases from V and 3 bases from J; bases unmatched to any gene: 11. CDR1 and CDR2 (germline): MNHNY, SVGAGI (reference sequence). CDR3 length equals 16 residues. The CDR3 DNA is TGTGCCAGCAGCCGTATGAAAACAGGGGTTGGAAACACCATATATTTT. Translated: CASSRMKTGVGNTIYF.

The chain has TRBV5-6 and TRBJ2-3, with D unresolved. From germline, CDR1 is SGHDT and CDR2 YYEEEE. The CDR3 spans 15 residues. Between the trimmed V and J ends, which lost 0 bases and 1 base, there was a span of 9 bases. The CDR3 sequence is CASSLAEVGTDTQYF. CDR3 nucleotides: TGTGCCAGCAGCTTGGCAGAGGTGGGCACAGATACGCAGTATTTT.